This entry lists 9 T cell receptor beta chains sequenced from one sample in a study of neoadjuvant anti-PD-1 for oral cavity cancer. The method was immunoSEQ multiplex PCR; TCRdb's version includes in-frame clones alone and lacks a portion of them. The sample holds about 15,000 clones, around 70% seen once. The material was PBMCs, obtained before nivolumab (anti-PD-1) treatment. These receptors were obtained from a person aged 35-79 years with oral cavity squamous cell carcinoma.

The chain joins TRBV6-5 to TRBJ2-7, with TRBD1 matching 10 bases. The CDR3 loop spans 13 amino acids. V was pared by 5 bases and J by 5 bases, with 3 bases of the junction left unmatched. Germline CDR1 and CDR2: MNHEY and SVGAGI. CDR3 sequence reads: CASSRQGAHEQYF. CDR3 bases: TGTGCCAGCAGTAGACAGGGGGCCCACGAGCAGTACTTC.

This clone was observed a handful of times. The rearrangement uses TRBV6-5 and TRBJ1-2, with D possibly TRBD1 on 6 matching bases. Trimming removed 4 bases from V and 8 bases from J, with 11 bases in between. Germline V lookup: CDR1 MNHEY, CDR2 SVGAGI. The CDR3 runs 12 residues. CDR3 protein: CASSFRGGGYTF. The CDR3 DNA sequence: TGTGCCAGCAGTTTCAGGGGAGGCGGCTACACCTTC.

The V gene is TRBV5-4, the J gene TRBJ2-7, with 9 nucleotides matching TRBD2. CDR3 length: 15 amino acids. V lost 5 bases to trimming and J lost 2 bases; unmatched junction nucleotides: 8. The germline CDR1 and CDR2 sequences are SGHNT and YYREEE (reference sequence). The CDR3 bases are TGTGCCAGCAGATCCCAGCGGGAGGCTACCTACGAGCAGTACTTC. Translated: CASRSQREATYEQYF.

This sequence joins TRBV10-2 and TRBJ2-5; D is undetermined. V was trimmed by 0 bases and J by 5 bases, leaving 16 bases between them. The CDR3 totals 16 residues. CDR1 WSHSY and CDR2 SAAADI come from the germline V gene. In DNA form, the CDR3 reads TGCGCCAGCAGTGAGTCGGAGACTCTCCGGCGGGAGACCCAGTACTTC. The encoded protein is CASSESETLRRETQYF.

This chain uses TRBV6-1 with TRBJ2-5; D is perhaps TRBD2 (5 bases). This CDR3 has 24 amino acids. V shed 0 bases and J shed 5 bases, with 40 bases lying between them. Germline CDR1 reads MNHNS; CDR2 reads SASEGT. The CDR3 sequence: CASSEAWELAQKYTDVRVRETQYF. The CDR3 DNA is TGTGCCAGCAGTGAAGCGTGGGAGCTGGCACAGAAGTACACAGATGTTCGGGTTCGGGAGACCCAGTACTTC.

This clone was observed a few times. The chain couples TRBV6-6 to TRBJ1-5, with D unclear. The CDR3 is 13 residues long. V was pared by 5 bases and J by 2 bases, with 7 bases between. The germline V gene encodes CDR1 MNHNY and CDR2 SVGAGI (reference sequence). The CDR3 DNA is TGTGCCAGCAGTACCCCCGGCAATCAGCCCCAGCATTTT. It codes for CASSTPGNQPQHF.

The chain uses TRBV5-4 and TRBJ2-2; 7 bases fit TRBD1. The CDR3 is 16 amino acids. With 4 bases clipped from V and 0 bases from J, the junction kept 6 bases outside the gene matches. Germline V gene data show CDR1 as SGHNT and CDR2 as YYREEE (reference sequence). The chain's CDR3 is CASSPQGFANTGELFF. The CDR3 DNA reads as TGTGCCAGCAGCCCACAGGGGTTCGCGAACACCGGGGAGCTGTTTTTT. The full variable domain, rest sourced from reference TRBV5-4 and TRBJ2-2, is ETGVTQSPTHLIKTRGQQVTLRCSSQSGHNTVSWYQQALGQGPQFIFQYYREEENGRGNFPPRFSGLQFPNYSSELNVNALELDDSALYLCASSPQGFANTGELFFGEGSRLTVL.

The CDR3 DNA reads as TGTGCCAGCAGCTCTCTAGCGGGGGGCGGCTCGGATATGGGGGAGACCCAGTACTTC. Encoded protein: CASSSLAGGGSDMGETQYF. This chain joins TRBV7-6 and TRBJ2-5; 11 nucleotides line up with TRBD2. Unmatched junction bases numbered 18, after V lost 4 bases and J lost 5 bases. The CDR3 spans 19 residues. Germline values: CDR1 SGHVS, CDR2 FNYEAQ.

The chain employs TRBV27 and TRBJ2-5; D might be TRBD1 or TRBD2, each matching 6 bases. The CDR3 totals 18 residues. Trimming left V 2 bases short and J 2 bases short, with 21 bases between. In germline, CDR1 is MNHEY, CDR2 SMNVEV (reference sequence). The CDR3 here is CASSLLFVGGVPQETQYF. The CDR3 region has the DNA TGTGCCAGCAGTTTACTTTTTGTCGGGGGCGTCCCACAAGAGACCCAGTACTTC.